This T cell receptor (beta chain) appears in the sequencing data of a study of blood T cell repertoires in COVID-19. Across the study: The origin of the acute and convalescent COVID-19 samples was the United States, Italy and Spain. Sources were T cells, B-cell-depleted T cells, or PBMCs; the material itself was cDNA or gDNA.

Per the authors' pipeline: Researchers report that nucleated cell counts were estimated from reference gene primer amplification. Here immunoSEQ multiplex PCR was the method, and the copy in TCRdb shows in-frame clones only, minus some. That table is the source of V, J and clone size, and D and trimming were worked out from the DNA. Of hundreds of thousands of clones in the sample, roughly 80% were seen once. Trimming left V 4 bases short and J 3 bases short, with 13 bases between. This CDR3 region has 15 residues. The germline gives CDR1 SNHLY, CDR2 FYNNEI. The receptor was isolated from an elderly woman with acute or convalescent COVID-19. The chain couples TRBV2 to TRBJ1-5; D uncertain. The sequencing sample was made of peripheral blood. Written as DNA, the CDR3 is TGTGCCAGCAGTGTGGAGGGCTCGGCCAATCAGCCCCAGCATTTT. Translating it yields CASSVEGSANQPQHF.